These T cell receptor beta chains were read from a single sample in a study of neoadjuvant anti-PD-1 for oral cavity cancer. Measured with immunoSEQ multiplex PCR; TCRdb has only the in-frame clones, and not every one. Of around 16,000 clones in the sample, around 69% are singletons; the top ten hold about 2.6%. This specimen was PBMCs, taken before nivolumab (anti-PD-1) treatment. The receptors stem from a person between 40 and 85 years old with oral cavity squamous cell carcinoma. Both conserved end residues are part of each CDR3. D genes are given only for firm matches. Rows give clone size only sometimes, using once, few, many, or a class for an expanded clone.

CDR3nt: TGCGCCAGCAGCTTCGCCGGGACCACGTACAATGAGCAGTTCTTC; CDR3aa: CASSFAGTTYNEQFF; abundance: .; d_gene: .; v_gene: TRBV5-1; j_gene: TRBJ2-1
CDR3nt: TGCAGCGTTGGGGGCGACACTGAAGCTTTCTTT; CDR3aa: CSVGGDTEAFF; abundance: .; d_gene: .; v_gene: TRBV29-1; j_gene: TRBJ1-1
CDR3nt: TGTGCCAGCAGCTTGGTGGGGGGTGGCGAGCAGTACTTC; CDR3aa: CASSLVGGGEQYF; abundance: .; d_gene: .; v_gene: TRBV5-4; j_gene: TRBJ2-7
CDR3nt: TGTGCCAGCAGCCGTGCTAGCGGCTACGAGCAGTACTTC; CDR3aa: CASSRASGYEQYF; abundance: .; d_gene: TRBD2; v_gene: TRBV6-5; j_gene: TRBJ2-7
CDR3nt: TGTGCCAGCATGAGTTGGGGGGCACCTAATGAAAAACTGTTTTTT; CDR3aa: CASMSWGAPNEKLFF; abundance: few; d_gene: .; v_gene: TRBV27; j_gene: TRBJ1-4
CDR3nt: TGTGCCAGCAGCCCAGGGACTACACACAATGAGCAGTTCTTC; CDR3aa: CASSPGTTHNEQFF; abundance: .; d_gene: TRBD2; v_gene: TRBV7-3; j_gene: TRBJ2-1
CDR3nt: TGTGCCTGGAGCGTACAACTCAGGGGCGCTGGAGGCTACACCTTC; CDR3aa: CAWSVQLRGAGGYTF; abundance: .; d_gene: .; v_gene: TRBV30; j_gene: TRBJ1-2
CDR3nt: TGCAGCGTTGCGACAGCGCGGGGAATAGATACGCAGTATTTT; CDR3aa: CSVATARGIDTQYF; abundance: .; d_gene: .; v_gene: TRBV29-1; j_gene: TRBJ2-3
CDR3nt: TGTGCCAGCAGCGCTCCTCCGGGGACGGGGGGAGAGACCCAGTACTTC; CDR3aa: CASSAPPGTGGETQYF; abundance: .; d_gene: TRBD2; v_gene: TRBV9; j_gene: TRBJ2-5
CDR3nt: TGTGCCAGCAGGGGACAGGGTAGCGAGCAGTACTTC; CDR3aa: CASRGQGSEQYF; abundance: .; d_gene: TRBD1; v_gene: TRBV2; j_gene: TRBJ2-7
CDR3nt: TGTGCCAGCAGCTCGGGGGCCCATGAGCAGTTCTTC; CDR3aa: CASSSGAHEQFF; abundance: .; d_gene: .; v_gene: TRBV25-1; j_gene: TRBJ2-1
CDR3nt: TGCGCCAGCAGTCCTACTCTGGGGCCGGATTACACTGAAGCTTTCTTT; CDR3aa: CASSPTLGPDYTEAFF; abundance: few; d_gene: .; v_gene: TRBV10-1; j_gene: TRBJ1-1
CDR3nt: TGTGCCAGCAGCGTGGTAGGAACGAACACCGGGGAGCTGTTTTTT; CDR3aa: CASSVVGTNTGELFF; abundance: .; d_gene: .; v_gene: TRBV9; j_gene: TRBJ2-2
CDR3nt: TGTGCCAGCAGCGCCTCCGGGACAGGGGCAACCGGGGAGCTGTTTTTT; CDR3aa: CASSASGTGATGELFF; abundance: .; d_gene: TRBD1; v_gene: TRBV7-8; j_gene: TRBJ2-2
CDR3nt: TGCGCCAGCAGCTTGACCAGGACAGCCTACTACGAGCAGTACTTC; CDR3aa: CASSLTRTAYYEQYF; abundance: .; d_gene: .; v_gene: TRBV5-1; j_gene: TRBJ2-7
CDR3nt: TGTGCCAGCAGACCCCAGGGGATGGACACTGAAGCTTTCTTT; CDR3aa: CASRPQGMDTEAFF; abundance: .; d_gene: .; v_gene: TRBV28; j_gene: TRBJ1-1
CDR3nt: TGTGCCAGCAGTTTCGACAGCTATGGCTACACCTTC; CDR3aa: CASSFDSYGYTF; abundance: .; d_gene: .; v_gene: TRBV6-5; j_gene: TRBJ1-2
CDR3nt: TGTGCCAGTAGACCCGGGACAGGGGCCAATCAGCCCCAGCATTTT; CDR3aa: CASRPGTGANQPQHF; abundance: .; d_gene: TRBD1; v_gene: TRBV19; j_gene: TRBJ1-5
CDR3nt: TGTCGGACTAGCGGGAGGCCGGGGAGCACCGGGGAGCTGTTTTTT; CDR3aa: CRTSGRPGSTGELFF; abundance: .; d_gene: TRBD2; v_gene: TRBV7-8; j_gene: TRBJ2-2
CDR3nt: TGTGCCAGTAGTACACCCGTACCCCGACAGGGCCATCAGCCCCAGCATTTT; CDR3aa: CASSTPVPRQGHQPQHF; abundance: .; d_gene: TRBD1; v_gene: TRBV19; j_gene: TRBJ1-5
CDR3nt: TGTGCCAGTACCCCCACCGGGACACCCTCCGGTAATGAGCAGTTCTTC; CDR3aa: CASTPTGTPSGNEQFF; abundance: .; d_gene: .; v_gene: TRBV19; j_gene: TRBJ2-1
CDR3nt: TGTGCCAGCAGTAGGGTGACAGTCACGGATACGCAGTATTTT; CDR3aa: CASSRVTVTDTQYF; abundance: .; d_gene: .; v_gene: TRBV2; j_gene: TRBJ2-3
CDR3nt: TGTGCCAGCAGTCAAACCGGGACTAGCGGGAGTCTCTACGAGCAGTACTTC; CDR3aa: CASSQTGTSGSLYEQYF; abundance: .; d_gene: TRBD2; v_gene: TRBV5-4; j_gene: TRBJ2-7
CDR3nt: TGTGCCAGCAGCGTAGATGGGACACCTACTCCCCAAGAGACCCAGTACTTC; CDR3aa: CASSVDGTPTPQETQYF; abundance: once; d_gene: .; v_gene: TRBV9; j_gene: TRBJ2-5
CDR3nt: TGCGCCAGCAGCCAAGATCTCATCGGCGCAGCATATGGCTACACCTTC; CDR3aa: CASSQDLIGAAYGYTF; abundance: .; d_gene: .; v_gene: TRBV4-1; j_gene: TRBJ1-2
CDR3nt: TGCGCCAGCAGCTTGACCCCAACAGGGGTTGGGGCCAACGTCCTGACTTTC; CDR3aa: CASSLTPTGVGANVLTF; abundance: .; d_gene: TRBD1; v_gene: TRBV5-1; j_gene: TRBJ2-6
CDR3nt: TGCGCCAGCAGCGTGACAGAGAACTATGGCTACACCTTC; CDR3aa: CASSVTENYGYTF; abundance: few; d_gene: .; v_gene: TRBV5-1; j_gene: TRBJ1-2
CDR3nt: TGTGCCAGCATTCAGACAGGGTATCCGAACACCGGGGAGCTGTTTTTT; CDR3aa: CASIQTGYPNTGELFF; abundance: few; d_gene: TRBD1; v_gene: TRBV2; j_gene: TRBJ2-2
CDR3nt: TGTGCCAGCAGCCCCCCGGCTGGTTATGGCTACACCTTC; CDR3aa: CASSPPAGYGYTF; abundance: .; d_gene: .; v_gene: TRBV11-2; j_gene: TRBJ1-2
CDR3nt: TGTGCCAGCAGCTTGGAACCGAACACTGAAGCTTTCTTT; CDR3aa: CASSLEPNTEAFF; abundance: .; d_gene: .; v_gene: TRBV5-4; j_gene: TRBJ1-1
CDR3nt: TGTGCCAGCAGGGTCAGGAATGAGCAGTTCTTC; CDR3aa: CASRVRNEQFF; abundance: .; d_gene: .; v_gene: TRBV5-4; j_gene: TRBJ2-1
CDR3nt: TGTGCCAGCAGTGATTTGGCAGGGAATCAGCCCCAGCATTTT; CDR3aa: CASSDLAGNQPQHF; abundance: .; d_gene: .; v_gene: TRBV6-4; j_gene: TRBJ1-5
CDR3nt: TGTGCCAGCAGCTTAGAAGGACTGAAGCAGTACTTC; CDR3aa: CASSLEGLKQYF; abundance: .; d_gene: .; v_gene: TRBV11-2; j_gene: TRBJ2-7
CDR3nt: TGCGCCAGCAGTGGGACTAGCGGAAACAATGAGCAGTTCTTC; CDR3aa: CASSGTSGNNEQFF; abundance: .; d_gene: TRBD2; v_gene: TRBV10-2; j_gene: TRBJ2-1
CDR3nt: TGTGCCAGCGGGCTAATGGTCAATAGCAATCAGCCCCAGCATTTT; CDR3aa: CASGLMVNSNQPQHF; abundance: few; d_gene: .; v_gene: TRBV6-1; j_gene: TRBJ1-5
CDR3nt: TGTGCCAGCACCCACGGGCAGGAGAACACTGAAGCTTTCTTT; CDR3aa: CASTHGQENTEAFF; abundance: .; d_gene: .; v_gene: TRBV6-6; j_gene: TRBJ1-1
CDR3nt: TGTGCCAGTAGTATCGTAAACAGAGACACCGGGGAGCTGTTTTTT; CDR3aa: CASSIVNRDTGELFF; abundance: few; d_gene: .; v_gene: TRBV19; j_gene: TRBJ2-2